Listed here are 18 T cell receptor beta chains from one sample, sequenced in a study of blood T cell repertoires in COVID-19. The table came from immunoSEQ multiplex PCR; TCRdb's copy has only in-frame clones and leaves some out. The sample has approximately 220,000 clones, roughly 84% seen once. Sequencing was carried out using PBMCs or T cells enriched from blood (not recorded which). These receptors were obtained from a woman in her thirties or forties who had recovered from COVID-19.

CDR3 region: CASSHPIGLSNYGYTF. CDR3 bases: TGTGCCAGCAGCCACCCCATTGGACTGTCTAACTATGGCTACACCTTC. V is TRBV3-1 (or the pseudogene TRBV3-2) and J is TRBJ1-2; no definite D call. In germline, CDR1 is LGHDT, CDR2 YNNKEL (reference sequence). Trimming removed 3 bases from V and 0 bases from J, with 14 bases in between. This CDR3 comprises 16 residues.

The chain recombines TRBV11-2 with TRBJ1-3; no reliable D call. V was clipped by 2 bases and J by 0 bases, with 17 bases between them. CDR1 and CDR2 from the germline V gene are SGHAT and FQNNGV. CDR3 length: 18 amino acids. This CDR3 reads CASSLSLSATTSGNTIYF. The DNA of the CDR3 is TGTGCCAGCAGCTTAAGTCTCTCGGCGACAACCTCTGGAAACACCATATATTTT. The variable domain in full, completed from reference TRBV11-2 and TRBJ1-3, reads EAGVAQSPRYKIIEKRQSVAFWCNPISGHATLYWYQQILGQGPKLLIQFQNNGVVDDSQLPKDRFSAERLKGVDSTLKIQPAKLEDSAVYLCASSLSLSATTSGNTIYFGEGSWLTVV.

This clone was picked up one time. The same CDR3 can be traced to other DNA sequences in this sample. The gene calls are TRBV24-1 and TRBJ1-5; possibly TRBD1 for D (6 bases). The V gene lost 4 bases and the J gene lost 6 bases, with 6 bases spanning the gap. Per the germline V gene, CDR1 is KGHDR and CDR2 is SFDVKD. There are 12 residues in the CDR3. The chain's CDR3 is CATSEGGQPQHF. The CDR3 DNA sequence: TGTGCCACCAGTGAAGGGGGTCAGCCCCAGCATTTT.

The rearrangement links TRBV19 to TRBJ2-2; 8 nucleotides line up with TRBD1. This CDR3 region has 15 residues. Germline CDR1 and CDR2: LNHDA and SQIVND (reference sequence). The J segment lost 7 bases and the V segment lost 4 bases, leaving 8 bases of the junction unmatched. The chain's CDR3 is CASSKRTGKSGELFF. The CDR3 DNA reads TGTGCCAGTAGTAAACGGACAGGGAAAAGCGGGGAGCTGTTTTTT.

V gene TRBV4-1 combines with J gene TRBJ1-5, with D maybe TRBD1 (5 bases). V lost 4 bases to trimming and J lost 2 bases, with 15 bases between them. The CDR3 is 16 residues long. Per germline, CDR1 MGHRA and CDR2 YSYEKL. CDR3 amino acids: CASSRMGGDGNQPQHF. CDR3 DNA: TGCGCCAGCAGCCGGATGGGGGGAGACGGCAATCAGCCCCAGCATTTT.

The genes are TRBV18 and TRBJ1-1; the D gene is possibly TRBD1 (5 bases). The CDR3 is 16 residues long. The germline gives CDR1 KGHSH, CDR2 LQKENI. Between the trimmed V and J ends, which lost 3 bases and 5 bases, there was a span of 19 bases. In nucleotides, the CDR3 is TGTGCCAGCTCACCCGGCCTACCCGGGGGAGGGACTGAAGCTTTCTTT. It is translated as CASSPGLPGGGTEAFF.

The chain employs TRBV7-9 and TRBJ2-3; 10 nucleotides align to TRBD1. Germline V gene sequence: CDR1 SEHNR, CDR2 FQNEAQ (reference sequence). After removal of 1 base from V and 3 bases from J, the junction contained 7 bases not matched to a gene. CDR3 length equals 17 residues. CDR3 in amino acids: CASSLVVGQGSTDTQYF. The CDR3 nucleotides read TGTGCCAGCAGCTTAGTAGTGGGACAGGGGAGTACAGATACGCAGTATTTT.

The J gene is TRBJ2-2, the V gene TRBV6-5; 11 bases are a match to TRBD2. CDR3 length: 15 residues. CDR1 MNHEY and CDR2 SVGAGI come from the germline V gene. The V segment lost 0 bases and the J segment 9 bases; nucleotides outside the gene matches: 3. The CDR3 nucleotides read TGTGCCAGCAGTTACTCGGCTAGCGGGAGGCGGGAGCTGTTTTTT. Protein: CASSYSASGRRELFF.

This clone was detected once. This sequence joins TRBV4-1 and TRBJ2-1, with 13 bases fitting TRBD2. CDR1 is MGHRA, CDR2 YSYEKL, per germline. Trimming at V came to 1 base and at J to 6 bases, leaving 3 bases not matched to a gene. The CDR3 runs to 16 residues. The CDR3 DNA sequence: TGCGCCAGCAGCCAAGTTGGGACTAGCGGGATCAATGAGCAGTTCTTC. This translates into CASSQVGTSGINEQFF.

CDR3 DNA sequence: TGCGCCAGCGGATTCGGCAGGGTCATAGCTGAAGCTTTCTTT. Translating gives CASGFGRVIAEAFF. The rearrangement joins TRBV10-2 to TRBJ1-1, with D possibly matching TRBD1 (5 bases). The V and J ends lost 8 bases and 6 bases respectively, with 19 bases between them. CDR1 is WSHSY and CDR2 is SAAADI in the germline V gene. The CDR3 has 14 residues.

The chain has TRBV28 and TRBJ1-5; 7 positions agree with TRBD1. The length of the CDR3 is 20 residues. Germline CDR1 and CDR2: MDHEN and SYDVKM. V lost 0 bases to trimming and J lost 6 bases; unmatched junction nucleotides: 20. CDR3 coding DNA: TGTGCCAGCAGTTTATGGCTCGACAGGGCTAACCCAACCCGTCTTCAGCCCCAGCATTTT. Amino acids: CASSLWLDRANPTRLQPQHF.

The chain recombines TRBV5-4 with TRBJ2-7, with D maybe TRBD2 (6 bases). Per germline, CDR1 SGHNT and CDR2 YYREEE (reference sequence). CDR3 length equals 15 residues. Trimming removed 4 bases at V and 7 bases at J, with 21 bases between. CDR3 region: CASSGGLGDFGEQYF. CDR3 in DNA: TGTGCCAGCAGCGGGGGACTGGGGGATTTTGGAGAGCAGTACTTC.

As DNA, the CDR3 is TGTGCCAGCAGACTGGCAGTACAGGGAGGGGCTGAAGCTTTCTTT. It translates to CASRLAVQGGAEAFF. The chain couples TRBV2 to TRBJ1-1; possible D gene TRBD1, 6 bases. V lost 6 bases and J 6 bases, leaving 20 bases between the germline ends. Germline-derived CDR1 and CDR2 are SNHLY and FYNNEI. CDR3 size: 15 residues.

This clone appeared a single time. V usage is TRBV11-3 and J usage is TRBJ2-5; a weak D match, TRBD1 (6 bases). This CDR3 is 16 amino acids long. Germline assignment: CDR1 SGHNT and CDR2 YENEEA. V gave up 6 bases and J gave up 5 bases, with 22 bases separating them. The CDR3 sequence is CASSIAGTIAMETQYF. CDR3 coding DNA: TGTGCCAGCAGTATTGCCGGGACAATAGCTATGGAGACCCAGTACTTC.

This clone was detected once. The V gene is TRBV19, the J gene TRBJ2-1, with D possibly matching TRBD2 (6 bases). The CDR3 length is 13 residues. Germline-derived CDR1 and CDR2 are LNHDA and SQIVND (reference sequence). V was trimmed by 4 bases and J by 4 bases, leaving 8 bases between them. CDR3 sequence: CASSSGNYNEQFF. The DNA of the CDR3 is TGTGCCAGTAGTAGCGGGAATTACAATGAGCAGTTCTTC.

CDR3 residues: CASSQGLAGSYNEQFF. The CDR3 nucleotides read TGTGCCAGCAGCCAAGGACTAGCGGGTTCCTACAATGAGCAGTTCTTC. V is TRBV5-8 and J is TRBJ2-1, with 11 bases lining up with TRBD2. Germline values: CDR1 SGHTS, CDR2 YDEGEE. The ends lost 4 bases at V and 1 base at J; junction bases unmatched: 4. The CDR3 is 16 residues long.

This chain joins TRBV6-5 and TRBJ1-4; TRBD1 is a possible D gene (6 bases). The V gene lost 4 bases and the J gene lost 8 bases, with 14 bases spanning the gap. The CDR3 consists of 14 residues. Germline V lookup: CDR1 MNHEY, CDR2 SVGAGI. The CDR3 reads CASSSTGIGEKLFF. The CDR3 DNA reads as TGTGCCAGCAGTTCCACAGGGATCGGAGAAAAACTGTTTTTT.

There are many counts of this clone. The chain links TRBV2 to TRBJ2-1; D gene unclear. The CDR3 has 15 residues. V gave up 1 base and J gave up 0 bases, with 7 bases separating them. The germline CDR1 and CDR2 sequences are SNHLY and FYNNEI. This chain's CDR3 is CASSEGSHSYNEQFF. For the CDR3, the DNA is TGTGCCAGCAGTGAAGGGTCACACTCCTACAATGAGCAGTTCTTC.